The source of this T cell receptor beta chain is a study of spatial heterogeneity in lung cancer. About the study: Around 70 TRACERx patients with early, untreated non-small cell lung cancer donated samples. When available, follow-up PBMC samples taken a median of roughly 26 months after resection were sequenced. TCR and UMI combinations that were unique each appeared, on average, more than ten times in raw reads.

Indicated time point: blood at routine non-recurrence follow-up after resection. The authors sequenced whole RNA from tumor, nontumor lung or frozen PBMC without sorting. TCRdb passed the 5' RACE reads through MiXCR, listing each CDR3 protein once. Of roughly 17,000 distinct CDR3 sequences listed, more than 8% were seen once; the top ten hold roughly a third. After removal of 4 bases from V and 5 bases from J, the junction contained 13 bases not matched to a gene. CDR3 length: 17 amino acids. Per germline, CDR1 MGHRA and CDR2 YSYEKL. V usage is TRBV4-1 and J usage is TRBJ2-3; TRBD2 aligns across 9 bases. Sequences were derived from PBMCs, sampled at follow-up. This TCR came from a female donor with early-stage non-small cell lung cancer. The CDR3 DNA follows: TGCGCCAGCAGCCCCTACGGGGCGGGGGGGCAAGGAGATACGCAGTATTTT. Translated: CASSPYGAGGQGDTQYF.